This T cell receptor (beta chain) was captured in a study of shared clonotypes between healthy human individuals. V was pared by 5 bases and J by 5 bases, with 10 bases between. Germline V CDR1 and CDR2: SGHTA, FQGNSA. The CDR3 is 13 residues long. Sequencing was performed with immunoSEQ multiplex PCR; in TCRdb, only in-frame clones are kept and a portion is missing. The data contain approximately 640,000 clones, about 78% of them seen just once; the ten biggest clones take up about 1.7%. The sequenced material came from memory CD4+ T cells sorted from blood. Subset in this sample: CD45RA-negative fraction. This receptor was obtained from a woman between 25 and 40 years old in good health. This sequence joins TRBV7-2 and TRBJ1-5; TRBD1 is a possible D gene (6 bases). The CDR3 nucleotides read TGTGCCAGCAGCCCAGGGGTGGATCAGCCCCAGCATTTT. Translating it yields CASSPGVDQPQHF. The entire variable domain, with the rest obtained from reference TRBV7-2 and TRBJ1-5, is as follows: GAGVSQSPSNKVTEKGKDVELRCDPISGHTALYWYRQSLGQGLEFLIYFQGNSAPDKSGLPSDRFSAERTGGSVSTLTIQRTQQEDSAVYLCASSPGVDQPQHFGDGTRLSIL.